These 23 T cell receptor beta chains originate from one sample sequenced in a study of identical twins. TCRdb used MiXCR to reprocess the 5' RACE reads, holding one entry per CDR3 protein. The table lists 270,000 or so distinct CDR3 sequences, about 8% of them singletons. These data are also associated with another study on yellow fever vaccine responses in identical twins.

The sequencing sample was made of CD8+ T cells sorted from blood. The source of these receptors is a woman aged 18 to 35 in good health.

This clonotype was detected ten times or more. The chain couples TRBV4-3 to TRBJ2-2, with TRBD1 matching 9 bases. V lost 4 bases, J lost 6 bases, and 3 bases stayed unmatched. The CDR3 is made up of 14 amino acids. The V gene's germline CDR1 is LGHNA and CDR2 YSLEER. The CDR3 region has the DNA TGCGCCAGCAGCCCCGGGACAGGGTCCGGGGAGCTGTTTTTT. Amino acids: CASSPGTGSGELFF.

Turning to this clonotype: One junction end disagrees with the germline gene, perhaps due to a read error. This chain joins TRBV11-2 and TRBJ2-7; D remains unclear. The CDR3 covers 14 residues. Germline CDR1 SGHAT, CDR2 FQNNGV. Here the CDR3 reads CASSVETYSYEQYF. CDR3 nucleotide sequence: TGTGCCAGCAGCGTAGAGACCTACTCCTACGAGCAGTACTTC.

V and J are TRBV24-1 and TRBJ1-1; TRBD1 is a possible D gene (6 bases). CDR1 and CDR2 from the germline V gene are KGHDR and SFDVKD. V was trimmed by 4 bases and J by 3 bases, leaving 8 bases between them. The CDR3 is made up of 13 amino acids. The CDR3 reads CATSDRGDTEAFF. For the CDR3, the DNA is TGTGCCACCAGTGACAGGGGAGACACTGAAGCTTTCTTT.

This clonotype was recorded at least ten times. This chain uses TRBV6-1 with TRBJ2-7, with TRBD1 matching 10 bases. Per the germline V gene, CDR1 is MNHNS and CDR2 is SASEGT. The CDR3 extends over 15 amino acids. The V gene end was trimmed by 7 bases and the J gene end by 3 bases; junction bases not matched to a gene: 9. CDR3 sequence: CASTPGQGGFYEQYF. Here the CDR3 DNA reads TGTGCCAGCACTCCCGGACAGGGGGGATTCTACGAGCAGTACTTC.

The rearrangement links TRBV4-1 to TRBJ2-3; D gene uncertain. CDR1 and CDR2 from the germline V gene are MGHRA and YSYEKL. The V gene lost 1 base and the J gene lost 0 bases, with 8 bases spanning the gap. The CDR3 has 15 residues. CDR3: CASSQVRSSTDTQYF. As DNA, the CDR3 is TGCGCCAGCAGCCAAGTACGGAGTAGCACAGATACGCAGTATTTT.

This clonotype occurred a few times. CDR3 in DNA: TGCGCCAGCAGCCGGGGGCTAGCGGGGGAAAACCAAGAGACCCAGTACTTC. It codes for CASSRGLAGENQETQYF. The rearrangement uses TRBV5-1 and TRBJ2-5; TRBD2 matches 10 bases. Trimming cost V 4 bases and J 0 bases; bases outside gene matches: 9. Germline-derived CDR1 and CDR2 are SGHRS and YFSETQ. The CDR3 runs to 17 residues.

The chain has TRBV2 and TRBJ2-3; 14 nucleotides align to TRBD2. The CDR3 extends over 16 amino acids. V lost 6 bases and J lost 4; bases outside the gene matches: 6. Germline V gene data show CDR1 as SNHLY and CDR2 as FYNNEI. The CDR3: CASRTTSGRVPDTQYF. The DNA for the CDR3 is TGTGCCAGCAGGACGACTAGCGGGAGGGTCCCAGATACGCAGTATTTT.

This clonotype was observed many times. V is TRBV10-2 and J is TRBJ2-7; D not resolved. This CDR3 has 12 residues. Deletions cut 11 bases from V and 0 bases from J, with 11 bases between. Germline V lookup: CDR1 WSHSY, CDR2 SAAADI. The CDR3 sequence: CASAESSYEQYF. As DNA, the CDR3 is TGCGCCTCAGCCGAGAGCTCCTACGAGCAGTACTTC.

This rearrangement joins TRBV3-1 to TRBJ2-1; a weak D match, TRBD2 (6 bases). Germline V lookup: CDR1 LGHDT, CDR2 YNNKEL (reference sequence). The CDR3 has 16 amino acids. V lost 1 base, J lost 1 base, and 11 bases lay in between. This CDR3 reads CASSQGASESYNEQFF. CDR3 sequence (DNA): TGTGCCAGCAGCCAAGGGGCTAGCGAGTCCTACAATGAGCAGTTCTTC.

This clonotype was counted between two and nine times. The chain employs TRBV7-8 and TRBJ2-6; 8 nucleotides align to TRBD1. CDR3 size: 18 residues. The V and J ends lost 1 base and 1 base, in that order; junction bases with no gene match: 6. Germline V gene lookup returns CDR1 SGHVS and CDR2 FQNEAQ. CDR3 DNA: TGTGCCAGCAGCTTAGAGTACAGGGGGTATTCTGGGGCCAACGTCCTGACTTTC. Its protein product is CASSLEYRGYSGANVLTF.

This chain links TRBV6-4 with TRBJ2-5; maybe TRBD2 (6 bases). V gave up 6 bases and J gave up 7 bases, with 12 bases separating them. Germline CDR1 reads MRHNA; CDR2 reads SNTAGT. The CDR3 loop spans 12 amino acids. Here the CDR3 reads CASSDVEGTQYF. CDR3 sequence (DNA): TGTGCCAGCAGCGACGTGGAGGGGACCCAGTACTTC.

The genes are TRBV6-5 and TRBJ2-1, with TRBD2 matching 16 bases. The germline V gene encodes CDR1 MNHEY and CDR2 SVGAGI. The CDR3 contains 18 residues. Trimming removed 2 bases from V and 4 bases from J; junction bases left unmatched: 5. The CDR3 nucleotides read TGTGCCAGCAGTTACCCCGGGACTAGCGGGAGGGATTACAATGAGCAGTTCTTC. It specifies CASSYPGTSGRDYNEQFF.

Many counts were recorded for this clonotype. V usage is TRBV4-3 and J usage is TRBJ2-1; TRBD2 aligns across 7 bases. In germline, CDR1 is LGHNA, CDR2 YSLEER. With 2 bases clipped from V and 3 bases from J, the junction kept 4 bases outside the gene matches. The CDR3 covers 15 residues. CDR3 in amino acids: CASSQTAGFYNEQFF. The CDR3 DNA follows: TGCGCCAGCAGCCAAACAGCGGGGTTCTACAATGAGCAGTTCTTC.

This clonotype came up a few times. The chain is built from TRBV6-5 and TRBJ1-1; unclear D gene. CDR1 is MNHEY, CDR2 SVGAGI, per germline. V was cut by 0 bases and J by 4 bases, with 12 bases left in between. The CDR3 is 15 amino acids. The CDR3 sequence: CASSYSGILITEAFF. The CDR3 nucleotides are TGTGCCAGCAGTTACTCCGGGATTTTGATCACTGAAGCTTTCTTT.

This clonotype was picked up a small number of times. The V gene is TRBV12-3 or TRBV12-4, the J gene TRBJ2-1; 11 nucleotides align to TRBD2. V shed 6 bases, J shed 8 bases, and the junction held 12 bases outside the gene matches. CDR3 length equals 16 residues. The CDR3 protein is CASSILSGGGTYEQFF. CDR3 in DNA: TGTGCCAGCAGCATACTTAGCGGGGGGGGAACTTATGAGCAGTTCTTC.

This clonotype was seen more than once but under ten times. The V and J genes are TRBV21-1 and TRBJ1-5; the tabulated D call, TRBD1, remains unverified against the DNA. TRBV21-1 is designated a pseudogene. The CDR3 is made up of 14 amino acids. CDR3 nucleotides: TGTGCCAGCAGCTCGCAGGGGAGAGATCAGCCCCAGCATTTT. Its protein product is CASSSQGRDQPQHF.

This clonotype was observed a handful of times. The V call is TRBV20-1, the J call TRBJ1-2; no clear D. The CDR3 extends over 14 amino acids. Trimming took 3 bases from V and 4 from J, leaving 15 bases between them. Germline V gene data show CDR1 as DFQATT and CDR2 as SNEGSKA (reference sequence). The CDR3 loop reads CSASSGESAYGYTF. The DNA of the CDR3 is TGCAGTGCTAGTAGCGGGGAGAGTGCCTATGGCTACACCTTC.

CDR3 nucleotides: TGTGCCAGCAGCCAAGTAGGTTTGCAGCGGGGGAACTACGAGCAGTACTTC. Translated: CASSQVGLQRGNYEQYF. This sequence joins TRBV4-2 and TRBJ2-7; 8 bases line up with TRBD2. V was pared by 1 base and J by 3 bases, with 11 bases of the junction left unmatched. Germline CDR1 reads LGHNA; CDR2 reads YNFKEQ. The CDR3 is 17 amino acids.

This clonotype was found many times. The rearrangement links TRBV25-1 to TRBJ2-3, with D possibly TRBD1 on 6 matching bases. The CDR3 contains 15 residues. Germline V gene lookup returns CDR1 MGHDK and CDR2 SYGVNS. Between the trimmed V and J ends, which lost 3 bases and 1 base, there was a span of 11 bases. This CDR3 reads CASSDNRVGTDTQYF. The CDR3 coding sequence is TGTGCCAGCAGTGATAACAGGGTAGGCACAGATACGCAGTATTTT.

The table lists this clonotype with a few counts. The rearrangement links TRBV12-3 or TRBV12-4 to TRBJ2-7; D is uncertain. There are 14 residues in the CDR3. Trimming took 0 bases from V and 5 from J, leaving 11 bases between them. The CDR3 DNA sequence: TGTGCCAGCAGTTTAGCCGGCCTAAGGCACGAGCAGTACTTC. Translation gives CASSLAGLRHEQYF.

This clonotype was counted between two and nine times. This CDR3 reads CSVGRDENQPQHF. The CDR3 region has the DNA TGCAGCGTTGGAAGGGACGAGAATCAGCCCCAGCATTTT. The chain carries TRBV29-1 and TRBJ1-5; a possible D gene is TRBD1 (5 bases). The CDR3 totals 13 residues. Trimming pared 4 bases from V and 4 bases from J, leaving 11 bases between. Germline-derived CDR1 and CDR2 are SQVTM and ANQGSEA.

This clonotype appeared many times. J is TRBJ1-6 and V is TRBV28; D remains unclear. Germline V CDR1 and CDR2: MDHEN, SYDVKM. V lost 7 bases, J lost 7 bases, and 11 bases lay in between. CDR3 length equals 13 residues. CDR3 loop: CASKGRLNSPLHF. For the CDR3, the DNA is TGTGCCAGCAAGGGCAGATTAAATTCACCCCTCCACTTT.

This clonotype was observed at least ten times. The chain is built from TRBV27 and TRBJ2-1, with 7 bases matching TRBD2. The ends lost 3 bases at V and 5 bases at J; junction bases unmatched: 16. Germline loops: CDR1 MNHEY, CDR2 SMNVEV (reference sequence). This CDR3 has 18 amino acids. The chain's CDR3 is CASSFWSPSAGAHNEQFF. The CDR3 region has the DNA TGTGCCAGCAGTTTTTGGTCACCCTCGGCGGGAGCCCACAATGAGCAGTTCTTC.